The next 31 T cell receptor beta chains were all read from a single sample in a study of T cell repertoires in cytomegalovirus infection. These receptors have no known antigen. TCRdb analysed the reads with MiXCR anew, one entry per CDR3 protein. The table has 300,000 to 400,000 distinct CDR3 sequences, roughly 28% seen once; the top ten hold around 20%. Sample: cultured PBMCs, taken from culture after CMV antigen stimulation. The receptors were sampled from a human donor in good health (CMV status not recorded). Some clones in this sample may be carry-over from other donors' samples.

J is TRBJ2-7 and V is TRBV7-2; maybe TRBD2 (5 bases). Germline V gene data show CDR1 as SGHTA and CDR2 as FQGNSA. CDR3 size: 16 residues. V shed 2 bases and J shed 2 bases, with 16 bases lying between them. The CDR3: CASSLLGSATPYEQYF. CDR3 in DNA: TGTGCCAGCAGCTTATTGGGTAGCGCCACACCCTACGAGCAGTACTTC.

In its sample, this clonotype was seen a few times. This chain uses TRBV7-3 with TRBJ1-2; D might be TRBD1 (6 bases). The CDR3 loop spans 13 amino acids. Germline values: CDR1 SGHTA, CDR2 FQGTGA. V lost 1 base to trimming and J lost 8 bases, with 11 bases between them. CDR3 nucleotides: TGTGCCAGCAGCTTAAACAGGGCAGGCGGCTACACCTTC. Encoded protein: CASSLNRAGGYTF.

This clonotype has at least ten counts. The gene calls are TRBV6-6 and TRBJ1-1; no reliable D call. The ends were cut back, 6 bases at V and 8 bases at J, with 16 bases in the middle. CDR1 MNHNY and CDR2 SVGAGI come from the germline V gene (reference sequence). The CDR3 covers 13 residues. The CDR3 region has the DNA TGTGCCAGCAGCGAGAGCCGATATCCGGAAGCTTTCTTT. Protein sequence: CASSESRYPEAFF.

This clonotype showed up just a few times. The chain uses TRBV20-1 and TRBJ1-4; the D gene is possibly TRBD1 (5 bases). Germline V gene data show CDR1 as DFQATT and CDR2 as SNEGSKA (reference sequence). This CDR3 is 12 amino acids long. V lost 3 bases, J lost 8 bases, and 10 bases lay in between. In nucleotides, the CDR3 is TGCAGTGCTAGGGGCAGGGAAGAAAAACTGTTTTTT. It specifies CSARGREEKLFF.

This clonotype turned up a few times. The V gene is TRBV30, the J gene TRBJ2-7, with 8 positions matching TRBD1. V lost 2 bases, J lost 0 bases, and 3 bases stayed unmatched. CDR1 GTSNPN and CDR2 SVGIG come from the germline V gene (reference sequence). This CDR3 has 14 residues. Here the CDR3 DNA reads TGTGCCTGGAGTCCAGGGGGCGCCTCCTACGAGCAGTACTTC. It translates to CAWSPGGASYEQYF. The full variable domain, with the rest looked up from reference TRBV30 and TRBJ2-7, is SQTIHQWPATLVQPVGSPLSLECTVEGTSNPNLYWYRQAAGRGLQLLFYSVGIGQISSEVPQNLSASRPQDRQFILSSKKLLLSDSGFYLCAWSPGGASYEQYFGPGTRLTVT.

The J gene is TRBJ2-3, the V gene TRBV12-3 or TRBV12-4, with 9 bases matching TRBD2. The CDR3 runs to 15 residues. Trimming cost V 6 bases and J 5 bases; bases outside gene matches: 9. CDR3 in DNA: TGTGCCAGCAGATGGGCGGGGGGGCCGGTAGATACGCAGTATTTT. This translates into CASRWAGGPVDTQYF.

This clonotype came up many times. The rearrangement joins TRBV19 to TRBJ2-7; 7 bases agree with TRBD2. The J segment lost 9 bases and the V segment lost 5 bases, leaving 13 bases of the junction unmatched. Per the germline V gene, CDR1 is LNHDA and CDR2 is SQIVND (reference sequence). The CDR3 extends over 14 amino acids. This CDR3 reads CASSQAGAKDVQYF. The CDR3 DNA is TGTGCCAGTAGTCAGGCGGGAGCAAAAGACGTGCAGTACTTC.

Here the CDR3 DNA reads TGTGCCAGCAGCTTAGAATCAGCGCAGCTCCCCCACTACGAGCAGTACTTC. Translating gives CASSLESAQLPHYEQYF. This chain joins TRBV7-6 and TRBJ2-7; D gene unclear. The CDR3 has 17 amino acids. V was clipped by 1 base and J by 3 bases, with 19 bases between them. Germline values: CDR1 SGHVS, CDR2 FNYEAQ.

This chain links TRBV9 with TRBJ2-1; 11 nucleotides agree with TRBD2. Germline trimming cut 0 bases from V and 6 bases from J; bases unmatched to any gene: 17. The CDR3 sequence is 20 residues long. The germline gives CDR1 SGDLS, CDR2 YYNGEE. In DNA, the CDR3 is TGTGCCAGCAGCGTAGAAGATCTAGCGGGAGGTCTGGTTTTCGGCAATGAGCAGTTCTTC. Translating gives CASSVEDLAGGLVFGNEQFF.

This clonotype has only one observation. This chain uses TRBV12-3 or TRBV12-4 with TRBJ2-2; D is perhaps TRBD1 (5 bases). This CDR3 has 14 amino acids. Between the trimmed V and J ends, which lost 7 bases and 4 bases, there was a span of 13 bases. Written as DNA, the CDR3 is TGTGCCAGCACCCGCAGGGCCGCCACCGGGGAGCTGTTTTTT. Amino acid sequence: CASTRRAATGELFF.

The rearrangement joins TRBV6-1 to TRBJ2-2, with 7 bases fitting TRBD1. Looked up from germline, CDR1 is MNHNS and CDR2 is SASEGT. The V gene end was trimmed by 7 bases and the J gene end by 5 bases; junction bases not matched to a gene: 7. This CDR3 region has 14 residues. The CDR3 DNA sequence: TGTGCCAGCATCCATGACAGGGTAACCGGGGAGCTGTTTTTT. Protein sequence: CASIHDRVTGELFF.

The chain employs TRBV5-4 and TRBJ1-6; unclear D gene. The germline gives CDR1 SGHNT, CDR2 YYREEE (reference sequence). The CDR3 runs to 12 residues. Trimming took 4 bases from V and 8 from J, leaving 7 bases between them. The CDR3 DNA reads TGTGCCAGCAGCAACTGGGATTCACCCCTCCACTTT. It yields the protein CASSNWDSPLHF.

This clonotype has a handful of counts. The CDR3 DNA sequence: TGTGCCACCAGCAGATTTTCCACTGAAGCTTTCTTT. Translation: CATSRFSTEAFF. V usage is TRBV15 and J usage is TRBJ1-1, with D unclear. CDR3 length equals 12 residues. Deletions cut 2 bases from V and 4 bases from J, with 5 bases between. Germline V gene data show CDR1 as LNHNV and CDR2 as YYDKDF (reference sequence). Using reference TRBV15 and TRBJ1-1 for the parts outside the CDR3, the full variable domain is DAMVIQNPRYQVTQFGKPVTLSCSQTLNHNVMYWYQQKSSQAPKLLFHYYDKDFNNEADTPDNFQSRRPNTSFCFLDIRSPGLGDTAMYLCATSRFSTEAFFGQGTRLTVV.

This clonotype appeared many times. The gene calls are TRBV12-3 or TRBV12-4 and TRBJ2-3; 8 bases map to TRBD2. J gave up 6 bases and V 6 bases, and 11 bases lay outside the gene matches. The CDR3 is made up of 15 amino acids. The CDR3 DNA sequence: TGTGCCAGCAGCCCTTTAAGCGGGAGATTCGATACGCAGTATTTT. It encodes CASSPLSGRFDTQYF.

The CDR3 loop reads CASSFNRGNTEAFF. CDR3 DNA: TGTGCCAGCAGCTTCAATCGGGGGAACACTGAAGCTTTCTTT. The J gene is TRBJ1-1, the V gene TRBV7-9, with D uncertain. This CDR3 is built from 14 residues. Trimming removed 3 bases from V and 1 base from J, with 9 bases in between. From germline, CDR1 is SEHNR and CDR2 FQNEAQ (reference sequence). Full variable domain (remainder filled in from reference TRBV7-9 and TRBJ1-1): DTGVSQNPRHKITKRGQNVTFRCDPISEHNRLYWYRQTLGQGPEFLTYFQNEAQLEKSRLLSDRFSAERPKGSFSTLEIQRTEQGDSAMYLCASSFNRGNTEAFFGQGTRLTVV.

CDR3 amino acids: CSVAPGDYGYTF. For the CDR3, the DNA is TGCAGCGTTGCCCCGGGGGACTATGGCTACACCTTC. This chain links TRBV29-1 with TRBJ1-2; tentatively, D is TRBD1 (5 bases). This CDR3 is 12 amino acids long. Trimming removed 4 bases at V and 3 bases at J, with 9 bases between. Per the germline V gene, CDR1 is SQVTM and CDR2 is ANQGSEA.

In its sample, this clonotype was seen a few times. The rearrangement joins TRBV6-5 to TRBJ1-2; D not resolved. CDR3 size: 15 residues. Germline lookup yields CDR1 MNHEY and CDR2 SVGAGI. V was shortened by 0 bases and J by 4 bases, with 12 bases between the two germline ends. CDR3: CASSYSPVAGYGYTF. As DNA, the CDR3 is TGTGCCAGCAGTTACTCCCCTGTGGCGGGCTATGGCTACACCTTC.

J is TRBJ2-3 and V is TRBV7-3, with 8 bases matching TRBD1. V shed 4 bases, J shed 4 bases, and the junction held 1 base outside the gene matches. Per germline, CDR1 SGHTA and CDR2 FQGTGA. The CDR3 loop spans 13 amino acids. CDR3 DNA sequence: TGTGCCAGCAGCTACAGGGGGTCAGATACGCAGTATTTT. This codes for CASSYRGSDTQYF.

This rearrangement joins TRBV6-1 to TRBJ2-3; weak D call: TRBD2 (5 bases). Trimming shortened V by 5 bases and J by 9 bases, and 9 bases separated the two germline ends. The CDR3 spans 11 residues. Germline V gives CDR1 MNHNS, CDR2 SASEGT. CDR3 protein: CASSRRGTQYF. The CDR3 DNA reads TGTGCCAGCAGTCGTCGGGGAACGCAGTATTTT.

Only a few counts were recorded for this clonotype. The V call is TRBV7-9, the J call TRBJ2-4; TRBD1 matches 7 bases. The CDR3 has 15 residues. Unmatched junction bases numbered 5, after V lost 5 bases and J lost 1 base. Germline V CDR1 and CDR2: SEHNR, FQNEAQ (reference sequence). CDR3 region: CASSPQTGAKNIQYF. CDR3 sequence (DNA): TGTGCCAGCAGCCCTCAGACAGGGGCCAAAAACATTCAGTACTTC.

This clonotype has only a few counts. This rearrangement joins TRBV5-5 to TRBJ2-2, with 7 bases that match TRBD1. Germline V gives CDR1 SGHKS, CDR2 YYEKEE (reference sequence). V dropped 4 bases and J dropped 5; count of bases not matched to a gene: 5. There are 14 residues in the CDR3. The CDR3 here is CASSEQTGTGELFF. CDR3 DNA: TGTGCCAGCAGCGAGCAGACAGGGACCGGGGAGCTGTTTTTT.

This clonotype was recorded a few times. V usage is TRBV29-1 and J usage is TRBJ2-5, with D hard to call. The germline V gene has CDR1 SQVTM and CDR2 ANQGSEA. The CDR3 length is 11 residues. V lost 4 bases and J lost 4, with 7 bases in between. DNA for the CDR3: TGCAGCGTTGTTGGACGAGAGACCCAGTACTTC. This sequence encodes CSVVGRETQYF. The full variable domain, in which reference TRBV29-1 and TRBJ2-5 provide the parts outside the CDR3, is SAVISQKPSRDICQRGTSLTIQCQVDSQVTMMFWYRQQPGQSLTLIATANQGSEATYESGFVIDKFPISRPNLTFSTLTVSNMSPEDSSIYLCSVVGRETQYFGPGTRLLVL.

The chain employs TRBV18 and TRBJ2-3; the D is unclear. Germline-derived CDR1 and CDR2 are KGHSH and LQKENI. V was pared by 1 base and J by 1 base, with 15 bases between. CDR3 length equals 17 residues. This chain's CDR3 is CASSPLKSGKGTDTQYF. The DNA for the CDR3 is TGTGCCAGCTCACCACTAAAGTCTGGGAAGGGCACAGATACGCAGTATTTT.

This clonotype was found a few times. The chain has TRBV11-2 and TRBJ1-2; tentatively, D is TRBD1 (6 bases). The CDR3 has 17 residues. V was cut by 1 base and J by 7 bases, with 22 bases left in between. Germline CDR1 is SGHAT and CDR2 is FQNNGV. The DNA for the CDR3 is TGTGCCAGCAGCTTAGCGGGGGGAGGCAGCCTCAGGGGTGGCTACACCTTC. It translates to CASSLAGGGSLRGGYTF.

This clonotype was seen a few times. The rearrangement joins TRBV7-2 to TRBJ2-1, with 9 bases identical to TRBD1. The CDR3 sequence is 16 residues long. The V and J ends lost 0 bases and 7 bases, in that order; junction bases with no gene match: 7. Germline CDR1 is SGHTA and CDR2 is FQGNSA. The CDR3 region has the DNA TGTGCCAGCAGCTTAGCCTCCGGGACAGGGATGAATGAGCAGTTCTTC. Protein: CASSLASGTGMNEQFF.

This clonotype has more than one count but fewer than ten. The CDR3 region is CASSLSPLHF. In DNA form, the CDR3 reads TGTGCCAGCAGTCTTTCACCCCTCCACTTT. V and J are TRBV7-9 and TRBJ1-6; D is undetermined. V dropped 6 bases and J dropped 9 bases, with 3 bases sitting between them. Germline V gene sequence: CDR1 SEHNR, CDR2 FQNEAQ (reference sequence). The CDR3 has 10 amino acids.

As to this clonotype: With a much larger clone just one base away, this may be a read error. The rearrangement uses TRBV10-3 and TRBJ1-2; D may be TRBD1 (5 bases). Germline V gene lookup returns CDR1 ENHRY and CDR2 SYGVKD. This CDR3 spans 14 amino acids. The CDR3 DNA is TGTGCCTTCAGTGAGTCTTTCCAGGGAACTGGCTACACCTTC. Translation: CAFSESFQGTGYTF.

This clonotype was seen more than once but under ten times. The chain uses TRBV7-9 and TRBJ2-7; TRBD1 matches 9 bases. This CDR3 is 15 amino acids long. V lost 4 bases to trimming and J lost 2 bases; unmatched junction nucleotides: 6. CDR1 SEHNR and CDR2 FQNEAQ come from the germline V gene (reference sequence). The CDR3 reads CASSSPGQGTYEQYF. For the CDR3, the DNA is TGTGCCAGCAGCTCACCGGGACAGGGCACCTACGAGCAGTACTTC.

This clonotype was detected ten times or more. This chain joins TRBV7-2 and TRBJ2-5, with 7 bases that match TRBD1. With V trimmed by 5 bases and J by 2 bases, 5 bases remained unmatched. The CDR3 loop spans 14 amino acids. Germline assignment: CDR1 SGHTA and CDR2 FQGNSA. The CDR3 sequence: CASSPGTVQETQYF. DNA of the CDR3: TGTGCCAGCAGCCCCGGGACAGTTCAAGAGACCCAGTACTTC.

The V gene is TRBV24-1, the J gene TRBJ2-5, with 8 bases aligning to TRBD1. Germline V gene lookup returns CDR1 KGHDR and CDR2 SFDVKD. J gave up 5 bases and V 3 bases, and 7 bases lay outside the gene matches. The CDR3 length is 15 residues. The CDR3 sequence: CATSDPTGEDETQYF. The CDR3 coding sequence is TGTGCCACCAGTGATCCGACAGGGGAGGATGAGACCCAGTACTTC.

This clonotype has only a few counts. The chain recombines TRBV2 with TRBJ1-6; tentatively, D is TRBD1 (6 bases). CDR3 length: 15 residues. Germline values: CDR1 SNHLY, CDR2 FYNNEI. V was shortened by 1 base and J by 12 bases, with 16 bases between the two germline ends. As DNA, the CDR3 is TGTGCCAGCAGTGAAGACAACTCACAGGGAGGACCCCTCCACTTT. This codes for CASSEDNSQGGPLHF.